The TCR beta chain under discussion was sequenced for a study of CD8 T cell repertoires and HIV-1 epitope variants. Study-level background: Control wells had CMV/EBV/flu peptides, negative Ebola AY9, or no peptide.

CDR1 is SGDLS and CDR2 is YYNGEE in the germline V gene. There are 14 residues in the CDR3. V dropped 3 bases and J dropped 4; count of bases not matched to a gene: 1. On the immunoSEQ platform, TCR beta CDR3s were sequenced at survey depth. Sequenced by immunoSEQ multiplex PCR; TCRdb stores in-frame clones only, minus some. Among some 6,000 clones, approximately 67% were seen once, and the ten largest hold around 41%. This clone showed up just once. Its specificity is unknown. This clonotype was sampled from a male donor with HIV. Sequenced material: cultured CD8+ T cells derived from PBMCs. This chain links TRBV9 with TRBJ2-1; 10 bases align to TRBD2. The CDR3 reads CASSGTSGYNEQFF. The CDR3 DNA reads TGTGCCAGCAGCGGGACTAGCGGATACAATGAGCAGTTCTTC.